This TCR beta chain is drawn from a study of blood T cell repertoires in COVID-19. Study overall: Samples taken during acute and convalescent COVID-19 were collected in the United States, Italy and Spain. PBMCs, B-cell-depleted T cells, or T cells were the source of the cDNA or gDNA that made up the material.

Source study methods: Scientists estimated how many nucleated cells there were by amplifying reference gene primers. Sequenced by immunoSEQ multiplex PCR; TCRdb stores in-frame clones only, minus some. D and trimming were read from the DNA, whereas the V and J calls and clone size are those reported in that table. The sample lists 150,000 to 200,000 clones, roughly 80% seen once, with less than 3% in the top ten. Germline assignment: CDR1 SEHNR and CDR2 FQNEAQ (reference sequence). This CDR3 spans 16 amino acids. Trimming cost V 5 bases and J 2 bases; bases outside gene matches: 10. The rearrangement uses TRBV7-9 and TRBJ2-7, with 9 bases fitting TRBD2. Specimen: peripheral blood. The source of this sequence is a human donor with acute or convalescent COVID-19. The donor label of this sample is uncertain. This chain's CDR3 is CASSRQTSGNTYEQYF. The CDR3 nucleotides are TGTGCCAGCAGCCGGCAGACTAGCGGAAACACCTACGAGCAGTACTTC.